The next 16 T cell receptor beta chains were all read from a single sample in a study of T cells in Graves' hyperthyroidism and ophthalmopathy. Amplification of TCR beta CDR3 regions used RNA as the template. During a first-round RT-PCR of the TCR CDR3, the HTBI primer set was used. TCRdb re-called the multiplex PCR reads with MiXCR, one entry per CDR3 protein. The repertoire holds about 570,000 distinct CDR3 sequences, just over 45% seen once, with around 20% in the top ten. The source material was peripheral blood or thyroid tissue (not recorded which). These receptors were obtained from an adult woman with Graves' disease, either hyperthyroidism or ophthalmopathy (not recorded which).

The chain carries TRBV10-3 and TRBJ1-4; D is unclear. Trimming took 0 bases from V and 7 from J, leaving 6 bases between them. Looked up from germline, CDR1 is ENHRY and CDR2 is SYGVKD. The CDR3 has 13 amino acids. This chain's CDR3 is CAISESTLEKLFF. DNA of the CDR3: TGTGCCATCAGTGAGTCGACCCTTGAAAAACTGTTTTTT.

Many counts were recorded for this clonotype. The chain couples TRBV15 to TRBJ1-6, with TRBD1 matching over 7 bases. J gave up 9 bases and V 2 bases, and 13 bases lay outside the gene matches. Germline V gives CDR1 LNHNV, CDR2 YYDKDF (reference sequence). The CDR3 runs to 17 residues. This CDR3 reads CATSRLAQGSISSPLHF. CDR3 DNA: TGTGCCACCAGCAGATTAGCACAGGGGAGCATCAGTTCACCCCTCCACTTT.

About this clonotype: Because it lacks the conserved phenylalanine or tryptophan at the end, this CDR3 is likely a read error. The chain recombines TRBV7-9 with TRBJ1-1, with D unresolved. Germline-derived CDR1 and CDR2 are SEHNR and FQNEAQ (reference sequence). The CDR3 is 13 residues long. Trimming removed 1 base at V and 2 bases at J, with 5 bases between. The CDR3 coding sequence is TGTGCCAGCAGCTTAGATCCAAACACTGAAGCTTTCCTT. As protein: CASSLDPNTEAFL.

The V and J genes are TRBV29-1 and TRBJ1-2; TRBD1 is a possible D gene (5 bases). The CDR3 has 10 residues. The V end was cut by 8 bases, the J end by 6 bases, with 10 bases between. Germline loops: CDR1 SQVTM, CDR2 ANQGSEA. The CDR3, as DNA: TGCAGCTTGGGACCGAATGGCTACACCTTC. This encodes CSLGPNGYTF.

Concerning this clonotype: This could be a read error, since a much larger clone is one nucleotide away. The V and J genes are TRBV6-1 and TRBJ2-7; either TRBD1 or TRBD2 may supply D (6 bases each). This CDR3 is 16 amino acids long. The germline gives CDR1 MNHNS, CDR2 SASEGT. CDR3 in DNA: TGTGCCAGCAGTTACTCGGTGAGGGGGGCGGTCTACGGGCAGTACTTC. Protein: CASSYSVRGAVYGQYF.

The chain has TRBV2 and TRBJ2-6; 7 bases map to TRBD1. The CDR3 runs to 16 residues. V trimming: 5 bases; J trimming: 4 bases; junction bases outside the gene matches: 8. From germline, CDR1 is SNHLY and CDR2 FYNNEI. CDR3 sequence: CASSPTGASGANVLTF. CDR3 nucleotides: TGTGCCAGCAGTCCCACAGGGGCATCAGGGGCCAACGTCCTGACTTTC. The entire variable domain, with the rest obtained from reference TRBV2 and TRBJ2-6, is as follows: EPEVTQTPSHQVTQMGQEVILRCVPISNHLYFYWYRQILGQKVEFLVSFYNNEISEKSEIFDDQFSVERPDGSNFTLKIRSTKLEDSAMYFCASSPTGASGANVLTFGAGSRLTVL.

This clonotype was detected many times. The chain recombines TRBV14 with TRBJ2-7, with D possibly TRBD2 on 5 matching bases. The CDR3 covers 15 residues. The germline V and J ends were trimmed by 5 bases and 0 bases, with 14 bases remaining between them. The germline gives CDR1 SGHDN, CDR2 FVKESK. The CDR3 sequence: CASSRGRAGSYEQYF. DNA for the CDR3: TGTGCCAGCAGCAGAGGGCGGGCCGGCTCCTACGAGCAGTACTTC.

Ten or more counts support this clonotype. This chain connects TRBV9 to TRBJ1-3; maybe TRBD1 (5 bases). The CDR3 loop spans 14 amino acids. V lost 4 bases and J lost 7, with 15 bases in between. Germline V gene sequence: CDR1 SGDLS, CDR2 YYNGEE. In DNA, the CDR3 is TGTGCCAGCAGCCGGGGACCGGGAGGGAACACCATATATTTT. This codes for CASSRGPGGNTIYF. Based on the CDR3 plus reference TRBV9 and TRBJ1-3, the full variable domain is DSGVTQTPKHLITATGQRVTLRCSPRSGDLSVYWYQQSLDQGLQFLIQYYNGEERAKGNILERFSAQQFPDLHSELNLSSLELGDSALYFCASSRGPGGNTIYFGEGSWLTVV.

This clonotype was counted a few times. A much larger clone lies a single base off, so this may be a read error. The chain employs TRBV9 and TRBJ1-2, with D possibly TRBD1 on 5 matching bases. The CDR3 runs to 11 residues. Germline CDR1 is SGDLS and CDR2 is YYNGEE. V was pared by 2 bases and J by 8 bases, with 7 bases between. For the CDR3, the DNA is TGTGCCAGCAGCGTGGCAGGGGGCTACACCTTC. Amino acids: CASSVAGGYTF. Full variable domain (remainder filled in from reference TRBV9 and TRBJ1-2): DSGVTQTPKHLITATGQRVTLRCSPRSGDLSVYWYQQSLDQGLQFLIQYYNGEERAKGNILERFSAQQFPDLHSELNLSSLELGDSALYFCASSVAGGYTFGSGTRLTVV.

V usage is TRBV5-6 and J usage is TRBJ2-5, with D perhaps TRBD1 or TRBD2 (5 bases each). Germline values: CDR1 SGHDT, CDR2 YYEEEE. The CDR3 loop spans 15 amino acids. The germline V and J ends were trimmed by 4 bases and 5 bases, with 18 bases remaining between them. The CDR3, as DNA: TGTGCCAGCAGCAGCCCCGGGACGACCTTTGAGACCCAGTACTTC. As protein: CASSSPGTTFETQYF. Using reference TRBV5-6 and TRBJ2-5 for the parts outside the CDR3, the full variable domain is DAGVTQSPTHLIKTRGQQVTLRCSPKSGHDTVSWYQQALGQGPQFIFQYYEEEERQRGNFPDRFSGHQFPNYSSELNVNALLLGDSALYLCASSSPGTTFETQYFGPGTRLLVL.

This clonotype was counted at least ten times. The chain links TRBV5-6 to TRBJ2-2; D is unclear. Germline-derived CDR1 and CDR2 are SGHDT and YYEEEE. CDR3 length: 15 amino acids. V was cut by 4 bases and J by 3 bases, with 13 bases left in between. Here the CDR3 reads CASSQGTSHTGELFF. The CDR3 region has the DNA TGTGCCAGCAGCCAAGGTACCAGCCACACCGGGGAGCTGTTTTTT.

This clonotype came up many times. The chain is built from TRBV7-3 and TRBJ2-5; 13 bases line up with TRBD2. The CDR3 is made up of 16 amino acids. V shed 4 bases and J 3 bases; nucleotides not matched to a gene: 5. Germline assignment: CDR1 SGHTA and CDR2 FQGTGA. The CDR3 loop is CASSSRTSGSEETQYF. The CDR3 nucleotides read TGTGCCAGCAGCTCGCGGACTAGCGGGAGTGAAGAGACCCAGTACTTC.

This clonotype has a count of ten or more. The gene calls are TRBV29-1 and TRBJ2-2, with TRBD1 as a possible D gene (5 bases). The germline V gene encodes CDR1 SQVTM and CDR2 ANQGSEA. The CDR3 length is 13 residues. V gave up 6 bases and J gave up 3 bases, with 11 bases separating them. DNA for the CDR3: TGCAGCGTGAAGACAGTAGACACCGGGGAGCTGTTTTTT. Translating gives CSVKTVDTGELFF.

This clonotype has only one observation. The chain carries TRBV29-1 and TRBJ2-5, with 8 bases fitting TRBD1. V gave up 3 bases and J gave up 2 bases; unmatched junction bases: 2. Germline CDR1 is SQVTM and CDR2 is ANQGSEA. CDR3 length: 13 residues. CDR3 DNA sequence: TGCAGCGTTGACCAGGGGGCTCAAGAGACCCAGTACTTC. Protein: CSVDQGAQETQYF.

This clonotype came up many times. The chain uses TRBV6-1 and TRBJ1-5, with TRBD1 identical over 8 bases. CDR1 is MNHNS and CDR2 is SASEGT in the germline V gene. There are 15 residues in the CDR3. V lost 9 bases, J lost 3 bases, and 10 bases stayed unmatched. This chain's CDR3 is CASAQGARDNQPQHF. The CDR3 DNA is TGTGCCAGTGCCCAGGGGGCGAGAGACAATCAGCCCCAGCATTTT.

This clonotype occurred a few times. The chain links TRBV27 to TRBJ2-7; no clear D. This CDR3 has 13 amino acids. Trimming left V 3 bases short and J 7 bases short, with 13 bases between. Per the germline V gene, CDR1 is MNHEY and CDR2 is SMNVEV (reference sequence). CDR3 sequence (DNA): TGTGCCAGCAGTTTCCAACCCGCTAGGGAGCAGTACTTC. The encoded protein is CASSFQPAREQYF.